The 18 T cell receptor beta chains in this list originate from one sample, sequenced in a study of shared T cell receptors in the human thymus. Repertoires were generated with immunoSEQ multiplex PCR, while TCRdb's copy carries only in-frame clones and drops some. There are approximately 580,000 clones in the sample; 78% occur only once, and more than 0.01% lies in the top ten. The same sample was also used in a study of human thymus T cells.

The sequencing input was thymocytes. The receptors shown here come from a boy in the first two years of life with a congenital heart defect.

The CDR3 is CASSQEEESTGVAKNIQYF. DNA for the CDR3: TGCGCCAGCAGCCAAGAAGAAGAGTCGACAGGAGTGGCCAAAAACATTCAGTACTTC. The chain carries TRBV4-1 and TRBJ2-4, with D perhaps matching TRBD1 (6 bases). There are 19 residues in the CDR3. The ends were cut back, 0 bases at V and 1 base at J, with 19 bases in the middle. Germline CDR1 reads MGHRA; CDR2 reads YSYEKL.

Turning to this clone: In this CDR3 the conserved last residue, phenylalanine or tryptophan, is missing, so a read error is likely. This sequence joins TRBV25-1 and TRBJ2-7; TRBD2 is a possible D gene (6 bases). CDR1 and CDR2 (germline): MGHDK, SYGVNS. There are 12 residues in the CDR3. Trimming took 2 bases from V and 6 from J, leaving 8 bases between them. In DNA form, the CDR3 reads TGTGCCAGCAGTGAAAGGAGGGGCGAGCAGTACCTC. Translated, it gives CASSERRGEQYL.

A few counts support this clone. The chain uses TRBV6-5 and TRBJ2-5, with D possibly TRBD1 on 6 matching bases. V was shortened by 6 bases and J by 5 bases, with 16 bases between the two germline ends. The germline CDR1 and CDR2 sequences are MNHEY and SVGAGI. This CDR3 spans 14 amino acids. DNA of the CDR3: TGTGCCAGCAGCCCCGGATCAAGGGGGGAGACCCAGTACTTC. It specifies CASSPGSRGETQYF.

This chain uses TRBV4-3 with TRBJ1-2; 12 bases align to TRBD1. The CDR3 consists of 17 residues. V gave up 2 bases and J gave up 7 bases; unmatched junction bases: 11. CDR1 is LGHNA, CDR2 YSLEER, per germline. In DNA form, the CDR3 reads TGCGCCAGCAGCCAAACTCCACGGGACAGGGGGCTCGGTGGCTACACCTTC. Translating it yields CASSQTPRDRGLGGYTF.

The chain recombines TRBV15 with TRBJ2-5; TRBD1 might be the D (6 bases). The CDR3 spans 18 residues. The germline V gene encodes CDR1 LNHNV and CDR2 YYDKDF (reference sequence). With 5 bases removed from V and 4 bases from J, the gap between germline ends came to 26 bases. The CDR3, as DNA: TGTGCCACCAGCCCTCGGACAGAATGTGGGTTACACGTAGAGACCCAGTACTTC. It specifies CATSPRTECGLHVETQYF.

The chain employs TRBV14 and TRBJ2-1; TRBD2 matches 7 bases. Germline CDR1 reads SGHDN; CDR2 reads FVKESK. The CDR3 spans 16 residues. Trimming took 0 bases from V and 4 from J; bases not matched to a gene: 6. The CDR3 nucleotides are TGTGCCAGCAGCCAAGATGGGCTAGCGGCGTACAATGAGCAGTTCTTC. It codes for CASSQDGLAAYNEQFF.

The V call is TRBV6-5, the J call TRBJ1-2; D perhaps matches TRBD1 (5 bases). Germline CDR1 and CDR2: MNHEY and SVGAGI. V was cut by 0 bases and J by 8 bases, with 10 bases left in between. The CDR3 length is 13 residues. The chain's CDR3 is CASSYSTGEGYTF. DNA for the CDR3: TGTGCCAGCAGTTACTCAACGGGGGAGGGCTACACCTTC.

The chain carries TRBV4-1 and TRBJ2-2; the D gene is possibly TRBD2 (5 bases). The ends were cut back, 5 bases at V and 6 bases at J, with 10 bases in the middle. The CDR3 sequence is 13 residues long. CDR1 and CDR2 (germline): MGHRA, YSYEKL. The DNA of the CDR3 is TGCGCCAGCAGCGGTTCGGGGTCCGGGGAGCTGTTTTTT. Encoded protein: CASSGSGSGELFF.

The rearrangement joins TRBV9 to TRBJ2-7; a possible D gene is TRBD1 (5 bases). The CDR3 totals 15 residues. V lost 0 bases to trimming and J lost 2 bases, with 12 bases between them. The germline gives CDR1 SGDLS, CDR2 YYNGEE. The CDR3 loop is CASSVGSGNTYEQYF. Written as DNA, the CDR3 is TGTGCCAGCAGCGTAGGCTCAGGGAACACCTACGAGCAGTACTTC.

A note on this clone: One end of the junction does not line up with germline, which may come from a read error. This CDR3 reads CSVEDPGRESSEQYF. The CDR3 DNA sequence: TGCAGCGTTGAAGATCCGGGCAGGGAATCCTCCGAGCAGTACTTC. V is TRBV29-1 and J is TRBJ2-7, with D perhaps matching TRBD1 (5 bases). The germline V gene has CDR1 SQVTM and CDR2 ANQGSEA. The CDR3 has 15 amino acids.

The chain employs TRBV6-6 and TRBJ2-7; possible D gene TRBD1, 6 bases. This CDR3 is 16 amino acids long. The V end was cut by 5 bases, the J end by 2 bases, with 19 bases between. Germline lookup yields CDR1 MNHNY and CDR2 SVGAGI (reference sequence). As DNA, the CDR3 is TGTGCCAGCAGTCGCCACGACAGGCGATTACCCTACGAGCAGTACTTC. This codes for CASSRHDRRLPYEQYF.

V usage is TRBV4-2 and J usage is TRBJ2-3; D might be TRBD2 (6 bases). CDR1 LGHNA and CDR2 YNFKEQ come from the germline V gene. V lost 0 bases and J lost 2, with 12 bases in between. This CDR3 is built from 16 residues. The CDR3: CASSQDPRLDTDTQYF. CDR3 nucleotides: TGTGCCAGCAGCCAAGATCCGAGACTAGACACAGATACGCAGTATTTT.

V gene TRBV23-1 combines with J gene TRBJ2-3; D may be TRBD1 (6 bases). TRBV23-1 is flagged as an ORF with uncertain function. The CDR3 loop spans 15 amino acids. The V end was cut by 7 bases, the J end by 4 bases, with 18 bases between. Written as DNA, the CDR3 is TGCGCCAGCACTCGATGGCCAGGGGTTCCAGATACGCAGTATTTT. It codes for CASTRWPGVPDTQYF.

The rearrangement uses TRBV29-1 and TRBJ2-1; TRBD1 agrees at 7 bases. Per the germline V gene, CDR1 is SQVTM and CDR2 is ANQGSEA. The V segment lost 3 bases and the J segment 8 bases; nucleotides outside the gene matches: 1. The CDR3 is 11 residues long. The CDR3 nucleotides read TGCAGCGTTGAGACAGGGCATGAGCAGTTCTTC. Amino acids: CSVETGHEQFF.

The V and J genes are TRBV4-1 and TRBJ1-1; D is perhaps TRBD1 (6 bases). Trimming shortened V by 0 bases and J by 0 bases, and 20 bases separated the two germline ends. The germline V gene encodes CDR1 MGHRA and CDR2 YSYEKL. The CDR3 is 19 residues long. The DNA for the CDR3 is TGCGCCAGCAGCCAAGAAACGGGGGGGCTAGGTGGCATGAACACTGAAGCTTTCTTT. Its protein is CASSQETGGLGGMNTEAFF.

The chain uses TRBV11-2 and TRBJ2-7; 10 bases fit TRBD2. This CDR3 has 14 residues. The junction had 5 bases not matched to a gene; V was cut back by 6 bases and J by 3 bases. Germline V gene lookup returns CDR1 SGHAT and CDR2 FQNNGV. CDR3 bases: TGTGCCAGCAGACTTGGGACTAGCGTCTACGAGCAGTACTTC. This sequence encodes CASRLGTSVYEQYF.

A few counts support this clone. The DNA for the CDR3 is TGTGCCAGCAGCCAAGTTTCGCGGGAGAGTCGCTACGAGCAGTACTTC. It encodes CASSQVSRESRYEQYF. The gene calls are TRBV14 and TRBJ2-7; 7 nucleotides agree with TRBD2. Looked up from germline, CDR1 is SGHDN and CDR2 is FVKESK. This CDR3 spans 16 amino acids. V lost 1 base to trimming and J lost 3 bases; unmatched junction nucleotides: 9.

V and J are TRBV13 and TRBJ1-4, with unresolved D. The length of the CDR3 is 16 residues. The germline V and J ends were trimmed by 5 bases and 7 bases, with 20 bases remaining between them. Per the germline V gene, CDR1 is PRHDT and CDR2 is FYEKMQ (reference sequence). This CDR3 reads CASSTRRSTEGEKLFF. DNA for the CDR3: TGTGCCAGCAGCACAAGGAGGTCTACAGAGGGTGAAAAACTGTTTTTT. The full variable domain, with the rest looked up from reference TRBV13 and TRBJ1-4, is AAGVIQSPRHLIKEKRETATLKCYPIPRHDTVYWYQQGPGQDPQFLISFYEKMQSDKGSIPDRFSAQQFSDYHSELNMSSLELGDSALYFCASSTRRSTEGEKLFFGSGTQLSVL.